This TCR beta chain was captured in a study of T cell responses to AZD1222 COVID-19 vaccine. Assay used: immunoSEQ multiplex PCR; TCRdb lists only in-frame clones, some missing. The sample includes some 86,000 clones, almost 90% of them seen just once. The V gene's germline CDR1 is LNHNV and CDR2 YYDKDF (reference sequence). V trimming: 3 bases; J trimming: 2 bases; junction bases outside the gene matches: 4. The CDR3 consists of 15 residues. Sequenced material: peripheral blood, taken 28 days after the second AZD1222 dose. The chain uses TRBV15 and TRBJ1-5; TRBD1 agrees at 7 bases. The sequence was obtained from an adult who received the AZD1222 COVID-19 vaccine. CDR3 DNA: TGTGCCACCAGCAGGGATGGACAGGGCAATCAGCCCCAGCATTTT. Its translation: CATSRDGQGNQPQHF.